Listed here are 22 T cell receptor beta chains from one sample, sequenced in a study of CD8+ T cells in alopecia areata. RNA extraction was followed by reverse transcription into cDNA, which acted as the sequencing template. Here immunoSEQ multiplex PCR was the method, and the copy in TCRdb shows in-frame clones only, minus some. The table has around 100,000 clones, almost 60% seen once. Treatment indicated: oral pan-JAK inhibitor, 5-10 mg twice daily. The material sequenced was CD8+ T cells sorted from blood, taken between weeks 55 and 65, from a patient treated with tofacitinib. These receptors originate from a human donor with alopecia areata.

The genes are TRBV13 and TRBJ1-1; D gene ambiguous. This CDR3 has 13 residues. The germline V and J ends were trimmed by 0 bases and 6 bases, with 8 bases remaining between them. CDR1 and CDR2 from the germline V gene are PRHDT and FYEKMQ (reference sequence). In DNA form, the CDR3 reads TGTGCCAGCAGCTTAGGGGAGAGGGCTGAAGCTTTCTTT. Translation: CASSLGERAEAFF.

The chain uses TRBV10-3 and TRBJ2-7; 7 bases line up with TRBD1. The germline V gene has CDR1 ENHRY and CDR2 SYGVKD. J lost 4 bases, V lost 5 bases, and 8 bases had no gene match. The CDR3 spans 14 residues. The chain's CDR3 is CAISPGQSPYEQYF. The DNA of the CDR3 is TGTGCCATCAGTCCGGGACAGTCGCCTTACGAGCAGTACTTC.

This clone was seen only a few times. The chain recombines TRBV5-6 with TRBJ2-1, with a weak D call TRBD1 (5 bases). The V gene lost 4 bases and the J gene lost 3 bases, with 17 bases spanning the gap. CDR1 is SGHDT and CDR2 is YYEEEE in the germline V gene. This CDR3 comprises 16 residues. CDR3 sequence reads: CASSRFLGPGYNEQFF. CDR3 nucleotide sequence: TGTGCCAGCAGCCGATTCCTGGGGCCCGGCTACAATGAGCAGTTCTTC. Variable domain in full (rest from reference TRBV5-6 and TRBJ2-1): DAGVTQSPTHLIKTRGQQVTLRCSPKSGHDTVSWYQQALGQGPQFIFQYYEEEERQRGNFPDRFSGHQFPNYSSELNVNALLLGDSALYLCASSRFLGPGYNEQFFGPGTRLTVL.

The V gene is TRBV27, the J gene TRBJ1-2; maybe TRBD1 (6 bases). Trimming removed 2 bases from V and 8 bases from J, with 21 bases in between. The CDR3 totals 16 residues. The germline V gene encodes CDR1 MNHEY and CDR2 SMNVEV (reference sequence). The CDR3 spells CASSLNLGRGALGYTF. The DNA of the CDR3 is TGTGCCAGCAGTTTAAATTTGGGCAGGGGAGCCCTAGGCTACACCTTC.

The J gene is TRBJ1-4, the V gene TRBV7-9; D might be TRBD1 (6 bases). V was shortened by 4 bases and J by 6 bases, with 12 bases between the two germline ends. This CDR3 spans 14 amino acids. CDR1 SEHNR and CDR2 FQNEAQ come from the germline V gene (reference sequence). The DNA of the CDR3 is TGTGCCAGCAGCTCCGGACAGCTTTATGAAAAACTGTTTTTT. Its translation is CASSSGQLYEKLFF.

V usage is TRBV11-2 and J usage is TRBJ2-3; TRBD1 aligns across 11 bases. Germline V CDR1 and CDR2: SGHAT, FQNNGV. There are 16 residues in the CDR3. The V and J ends lost 5 bases and 6 bases, in that order; junction bases with no gene match: 10. The CDR3 here is CASSTRDRGYGDTQYF. DNA of the CDR3: TGTGCCAGCAGCACTCGGGACAGGGGGTATGGGGATACGCAGTATTTT.

The chain links TRBV18 to TRBJ1-1; D call uncertain. CDR1 is KGHSH, CDR2 LQKENI, per germline. The CDR3 is 13 amino acids. V lost 2 bases, J lost 0 bases, and 4 bases lay in between. DNA of the CDR3: TGTGCCAGCTCACCAGGGGTGAACACTGAAGCTTTCTTT. Protein: CASSPGVNTEAFF.

This chain links TRBV11-2 with TRBJ2-5; 12 bases align to TRBD2. With V trimmed by 2 bases and J by 4 bases, 5 bases remained unmatched. Per germline, CDR1 SGHAT and CDR2 FQNNGV. This CDR3 spans 16 amino acids. This CDR3 is CASSLSLAGGTETQYF. The CDR3 DNA sequence: TGTGCCAGCAGCTTATCGCTAGCGGGGGGGACAGAGACCCAGTACTTC.

J is TRBJ1-2 and V is TRBV5-6; 8 nucleotides line up with TRBD1. The CDR3 spans 15 residues. CDR1 SGHDT and CDR2 YYEEEE come from the germline V gene. Trimming took 4 bases from V and 0 from J; bases not matched to a gene: 5. The CDR3 bases are TGTGCCAGCAGCGAAGGGACAGGAGCTAACTATGGCTACACCTTC. It yields the protein CASSEGTGANYGYTF.

The J gene is TRBJ1-1, the V gene TRBV5-6; D is unresolved. The CDR3 loop spans 12 amino acids. CDR1 SGHDT and CDR2 YYEEEE come from the germline V gene. Trimming shortened V by 5 bases and J by 5 bases, and 10 bases separated the two germline ends. CDR3 loop: CASRMGGTEAFF. In nucleotides, the CDR3 is TGTGCCAGCAGGATGGGAGGGACTGAAGCTTTCTTT.

This clone was recorded once. This sequence joins TRBV5-1 and TRBJ2-3; the D gene is possibly TRBD2 (6 bases). This CDR3 has 16 amino acids. Germline CDR1 and CDR2: SGHRS and YFSETQ. Deletions cut 1 base from V and 3 bases from J, with 15 bases between. The CDR3 reads CASSLSETSLTDTQYF. The CDR3 DNA is TGCGCCAGCAGCTTGTCTGAGACTAGTCTAACAGATACGCAGTATTTT.

About this clone: Other DNA sequences in this sample translate to the same CDR3. The chain is built from TRBV5-6 and TRBJ2-7; D unresolved. From germline, CDR1 is SGHDT and CDR2 YYEEEE. The CDR3 runs to 11 residues. Trimming left V 0 bases short and J 3 bases short, with 1 base between. This CDR3 is CASSLGYEQYF. CDR3 DNA sequence: TGTGCCAGCAGCTTGGGCTACGAGCAGTACTTC.

This clone came up a few times. The chain is built from TRBV29-1 and TRBJ2-5; 8 nucleotides line up with TRBD1. Germline V gives CDR1 SQVTM, CDR2 ANQGSEA. The CDR3 spans 15 residues. V lost 4 bases to trimming and J lost 7 bases; unmatched junction nucleotides: 14. The CDR3: CSVVGTGAKIGTQYF. In DNA form, the CDR3 reads TGCAGCGTTGTTGGGACAGGTGCCAAGATTGGGACCCAGTACTTC.

This sequence joins TRBV4-1 and TRBJ1-1; D is possibly TRBD1 (6 bases). V lost 4 bases, J lost 10 bases, and 16 bases lay in between. The V gene's germline CDR1 is MGHRA and CDR2 YSYEKL. This CDR3 is built from 13 residues. CDR3: CASSPPSRGAAFF. The CDR3 DNA is TGCGCCAGCAGCCCGCCGTCCAGGGGAGCAGCTTTCTTT.

This CDR3 reads CASRGRGWNSELPSSGANVLTF. The CDR3 DNA reads TGTGCCAGCAGAGGGAGGGGTTGGAACTCGGAGCTTCCAAGCTCTGGGGCCAACGTCCTGACTTTC. V gene TRBV28 combines with J gene TRBJ2-6; 7 nucleotides line up with TRBD2. In germline, CDR1 is MDHEN, CDR2 SYDVKM. The CDR3 contains 22 residues. J gave up 0 bases and V 6 bases, and 23 bases lay outside the gene matches. Filled out from reference TRBV28 and TRBJ2-6, the complete variable domain reads DVKVTQSSRYLVKRTGEKVFLECVQDMDHENMFWYRQDPGLGLRLIYFSYDVKMKEKGDIPEGYSVSREKKERFSLILESASTNQTSMYLCASRGRGWNSELPSSGANVLTFGAGSRLTVL.

This clone was counted ten times or more. This chain links TRBV6-6 with TRBJ2-7, with TRBD2 as a possible D gene (5 bases). The V end was cut by 4 bases, the J end by 6 bases, with 10 bases between. The CDR3 consists of 12 residues. The germline V gene has CDR1 MNHNY and CDR2 SVGAGI (reference sequence). The CDR3 is CASSSAGSEQYF. CDR3 nucleotide sequence: TGTGCCAGCAGTTCCGCGGGTTCCGAGCAGTACTTC.

The J gene is TRBJ2-7, the V gene TRBV7-9, with a weak D call TRBD2 (6 bases). The germline CDR1 and CDR2 sequences are SEHNR and FQNEAQ (reference sequence). V lost 5 bases and J lost 7, with 18 bases in between. The CDR3 loop spans 14 amino acids. CDR3 coding DNA: TGTGCCAGCAGCCGGAGGGATAGGACGTGGGAGCAGTACTTC. Translation gives CASSRRDRTWEQYF.

V and J are TRBV12-5 and TRBJ1-1, with D possibly matching TRBD1 (6 bases). Germline V gives CDR1 LGHNT, CDR2 FRNRAP. The CDR3 loop spans 13 amino acids. Deletions cut 4 bases from V and 6 bases from J, with 12 bases between. CDR3 residues: CASGWGGLAEAFF. The CDR3, as DNA: TGTGCTAGTGGTTGGGGGGGGCTGGCTGAAGCTTTCTTT. Using reference TRBV12-5 and TRBJ1-1 for the parts outside the CDR3, the full variable domain is DARVTQTPRHKVTEMGQEVTMRCQPILGHNTVFWYRQTMMQGLELLAYFRNRAPLDDSGMPKDRFSAEMPDATLATLKIQPSEPRDSAVYFCASGWGGLAEAFFGQGTRLTVV.

The chain recombines TRBV13 with TRBJ2-1, with D possibly matching TRBD2 (6 bases). Germline V CDR1 and CDR2: PRHDT, FYEKMQ (reference sequence). The V gene lost 5 bases and the J gene lost 7 bases, with 6 bases spanning the gap. The CDR3 loop spans 11 amino acids. CDR3 amino acids: CASSRGNEQFF. In DNA, the CDR3 is TGTGCCAGCAGCCGGGGGAATGAGCAGTTCTTC.

This clone was picked up a small number of times. The V call is TRBV13, the J call TRBJ1-4; D is possibly TRBD1 (5 bases). CDR1 and CDR2 (germline): PRHDT, FYEKMQ (reference sequence). V was cut by 6 bases and J by 8 bases, with 10 bases left in between. The CDR3 covers 12 residues. Here the CDR3 reads CASRSGGEKLFF. The CDR3 DNA is TGTGCCAGCAGGTCTGGGGGAGAAAAACTGTTTTTT.

This clone was detected only a few times. The V call is TRBV29-1, the J call TRBJ1-2, with D unresolved. Looked up from germline, CDR1 is SQVTM and CDR2 is ANQGSEA. Trimming left V 3 bases short and J 6 bases short, with 5 bases between. The CDR3 loop spans 10 amino acids. This chain's CDR3 is CSVDGDGYTF. CDR3 sequence (DNA): TGCAGCGTTGATGGGGATGGCTACACCTTC.

This rearrangement joins TRBV29-1 to TRBJ1-2; D perhaps matches TRBD1 (5 bases). Trimming left V 7 bases short and J 4 bases short, with 22 bases between. Germline-derived CDR1 and CDR2 are SQVTM and ANQGSEA. There are 15 residues in the CDR3. For the CDR3, the DNA is TGCAGCGCCATACCCGCGGGGGGTCTGAGCTATGGCTACACCTTC. Protein: CSAIPAGGLSYGYTF. Combining the CDR3 with reference TRBV29-1 and TRBJ1-2 gives the whole variable domain SAVISQKPSRDICQRGTSLTIQCQVDSQVTMMFWYRQQPGQSLTLIATANQGSEATYESGFVIDKFPISRPNLTFSTLTVSNMSPEDSSIYLCSAIPAGGLSYGYTFGSGTRLTVV.